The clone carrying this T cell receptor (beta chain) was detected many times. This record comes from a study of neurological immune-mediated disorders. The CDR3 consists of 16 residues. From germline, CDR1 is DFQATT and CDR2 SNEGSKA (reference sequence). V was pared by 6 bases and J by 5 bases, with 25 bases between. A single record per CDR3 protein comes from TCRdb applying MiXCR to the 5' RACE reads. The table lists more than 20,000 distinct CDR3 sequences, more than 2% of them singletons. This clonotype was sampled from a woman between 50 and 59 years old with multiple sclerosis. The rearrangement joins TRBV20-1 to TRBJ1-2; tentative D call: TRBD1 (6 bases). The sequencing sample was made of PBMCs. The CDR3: CSASTSAGGASYGYTF. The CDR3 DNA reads TGCAGTGCCAGTACGTCCGCCGGGGGGGCCTCATATGGCTACACCTTC.